Presented here are 5 T cell receptor beta chains from one specimen sequenced in a study of blood T cell repertoires in COVID-19. This table comes from immunoSEQ multiplex PCR, and its TCRdb copy is limited to in-frame clones, with some not included. The table shows around 140,000 clones, with around 87% occurring only once. The sequenced sample consisted of peripheral blood. All receptors derive from a man aged 50 to 60 who had recovered from COVID-19.

This clone was seen a single time. The J gene is TRBJ2-5, the V gene TRBV18; D gene ambiguous. Germline V gene lookup returns CDR1 KGHSH and CDR2 LQKENI. This CDR3 contains 13 residues. V was clipped by 3 bases and J by 1 base, with 6 bases between them. Here the CDR3 DNA reads TGTGCCAGCTCACCGCAGGTCCAAGAGACCCAGTACTTC. It specifies CASSPQVQETQYF. The variable domain in full, with the rest retrieved from reference TRBV18 and TRBJ2-5, is NAGVMQNPRHLVRRRGQEARLRCSPMKGHSHVYWYRQLPEEGLKFMVYLQKENIIDESGMPKERFSAEFPKEGPSILRIQQVVRGDSAAYFCASSPQVQETQYFGPGTRLLVL.

The chain has TRBV13 and TRBJ2-1, with TRBD2 matching over 10 bases. The ends lost 0 bases at V and 4 bases at J; junction bases unmatched: 3. This CDR3 comprises 16 residues. Germline V gene lookup returns CDR1 PRHDT and CDR2 FYEKMQ (reference sequence). The CDR3 protein is CASSLGSGGGYNEQFF. The CDR3 DNA follows: TGTGCCAGCAGCTTAGGGAGCGGGGGGGGTTACAATGAGCAGTTCTTC.

This clone appeared a few times. The rearrangement links TRBV10-3 to TRBJ1-1; D perhaps matches TRBD1 (6 bases). The CDR3 is 11 residues long. V dropped 5 bases and J dropped 11 bases, with 12 bases sitting between them. The germline V gene has CDR1 ENHRY and CDR2 SYGVKD. The CDR3 region has the DNA TGTGCCATCAGTTCAGGGGATGGGGCTTTCTTT. This gives the protein CAISSGDGAFF.

This clone came up once. The V and J genes are TRBV30 and TRBJ1-2; D call uncertain. The CDR3 sequence is 15 residues long. V gave up 2 bases and J gave up 6 bases, with 19 bases separating them. CDR1 and CDR2 from the germline V gene are GTSNPN and SVGIG (reference sequence). The CDR3 reads CAWSYWESAGDGYTF. CDR3 coding DNA: TGTGCCTGGAGTTACTGGGAGTCGGCCGGGGATGGCTACACCTTC.

Turning to this clone: Different DNA sequences within this sample yield the same CDR3. The V and J genes are TRBV5-1 and TRBJ2-1; 8 nucleotides agree with TRBD2. Germline V gene sequence: CDR1 SGHRS, CDR2 YFSETQ. This CDR3 is built from 15 residues. V dropped 0 bases and J dropped 2; count of bases not matched to a gene: 1. The chain's CDR3 is CASSLEGLAYNEQFF. CDR3 nucleotide sequence: TGCGCCAGCAGCTTGGAGGGACTAGCCTACAATGAGCAGTTCTTC.